This T cell receptor (beta chain) was profiled in a study of shared clonotypes between healthy human individuals. Study-wide points: Non-shared clonotypes showed lower generation probabilities than clonotypes common to all four donors. Genetic and exposure-history diversity was limited by the small donor number.

Genomic DNA of each subset was evenly split across several immunoSEQ plates. Sorted-subset replicate PCR reactions were performed with approximately 190 ng DNA, corresponding to about 32,000 T cell genomes. Repertoires were generated with immunoSEQ multiplex PCR, while TCRdb's copy carries only in-frame clones and drops some. The sample has 950,000 to 1,100,000 clones, around 82% seen once; the top ten hold 0.55% to 0.7%. The CDR3 runs to 12 residues. CDR1 MDHEN and CDR2 SYDVKM come from the germline V gene. With regard to this clone: Its specificity is not known.

The sequencing sample was made of memory CD4+ T cells from PBMCs. The subset: CD45RA-negative fraction. The TCR sequence derives from a man younger than 30 in good health. Some clones in this sample may be carry-over from other donors' samples. The chain recombines TRBV28 with TRBJ2-5; D is ambiguous. The J call may be wrong; the DNA end is better matched by TRBJ2-7. The CDR3 here is CASSFQNYEQYF. The CDR3 region has the DNA TGTGCCAGCAGTTTCCAGAACTACGAGCAGTACTTC.